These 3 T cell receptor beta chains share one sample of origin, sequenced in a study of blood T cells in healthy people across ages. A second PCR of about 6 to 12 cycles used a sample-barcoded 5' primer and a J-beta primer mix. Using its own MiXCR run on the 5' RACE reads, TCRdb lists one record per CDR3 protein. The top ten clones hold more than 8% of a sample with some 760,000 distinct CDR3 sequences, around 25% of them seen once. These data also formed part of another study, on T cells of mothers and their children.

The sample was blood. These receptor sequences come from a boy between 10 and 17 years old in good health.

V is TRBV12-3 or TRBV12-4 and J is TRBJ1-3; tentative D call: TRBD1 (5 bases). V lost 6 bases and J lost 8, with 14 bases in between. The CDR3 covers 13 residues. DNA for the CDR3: TGTGCCAGCAGGGTCCAGGGATCAGACACCATATATTTT. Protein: CASRVQGSDTIYF.

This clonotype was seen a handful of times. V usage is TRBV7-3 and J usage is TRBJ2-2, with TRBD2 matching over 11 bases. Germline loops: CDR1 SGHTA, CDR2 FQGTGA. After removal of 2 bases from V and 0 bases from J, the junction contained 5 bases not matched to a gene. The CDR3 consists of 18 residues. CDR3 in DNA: TGTGCCAGCAGCTTAGTAGCGGGGGGGCCTGCGAACACCGGGGAGCTGTTTTTT. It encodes CASSLVAGGPANTGELFF.

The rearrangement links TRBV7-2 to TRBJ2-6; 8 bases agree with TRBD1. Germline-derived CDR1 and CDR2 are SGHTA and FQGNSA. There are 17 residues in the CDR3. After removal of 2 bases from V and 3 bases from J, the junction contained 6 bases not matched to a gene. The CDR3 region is CASSLRPGGSGANVLTF. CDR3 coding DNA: TGTGCCAGCAGCTTACGCCCAGGGGGCAGTGGGGCCAACGTCCTGACTTTC.